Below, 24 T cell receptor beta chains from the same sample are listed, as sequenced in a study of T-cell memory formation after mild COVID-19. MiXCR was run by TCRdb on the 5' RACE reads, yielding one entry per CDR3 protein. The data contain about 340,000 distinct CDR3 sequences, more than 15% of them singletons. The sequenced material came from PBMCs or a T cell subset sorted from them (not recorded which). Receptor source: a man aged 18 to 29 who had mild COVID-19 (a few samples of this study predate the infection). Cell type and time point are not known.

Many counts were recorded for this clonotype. The CDR3 loop is CASSVGTGYGQPQHF. CDR3 nucleotide sequence: TGCGCCAGCAGCGTCGGAACAGGGTATGGACAGCCCCAGCATTTT. The J gene is TRBJ1-5, the V gene TRBV5-1; D may be TRBD1 (6 bases). The germline V gene has CDR1 SGHRS and CDR2 YFSETQ. The CDR3 is 15 residues long. Between the trimmed V and J ends, which lost 4 bases and 7 bases, there was a span of 18 bases.

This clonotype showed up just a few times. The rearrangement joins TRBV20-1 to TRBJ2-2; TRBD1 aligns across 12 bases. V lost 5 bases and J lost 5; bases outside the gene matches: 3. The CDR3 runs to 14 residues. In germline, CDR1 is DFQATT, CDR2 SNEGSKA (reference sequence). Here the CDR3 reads CSAWDRGLTGELFF. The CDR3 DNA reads TGCAGTGCTTGGGACAGGGGGCTAACCGGGGAGCTGTTTTTT.

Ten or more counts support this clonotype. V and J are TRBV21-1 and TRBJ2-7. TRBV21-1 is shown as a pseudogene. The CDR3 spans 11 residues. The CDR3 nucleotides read TGTGCCAGCAGCAAAGGGCACGAGCAGTACGTC. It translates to CASSKGHEQYV.

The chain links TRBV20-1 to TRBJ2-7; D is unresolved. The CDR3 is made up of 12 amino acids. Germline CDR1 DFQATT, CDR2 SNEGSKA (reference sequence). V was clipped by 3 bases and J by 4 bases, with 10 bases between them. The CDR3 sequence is CSASSGPYEQYV. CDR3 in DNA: TGCAGTGCTAGCTCGGGCCCTTACGAGCAGTACGTC.

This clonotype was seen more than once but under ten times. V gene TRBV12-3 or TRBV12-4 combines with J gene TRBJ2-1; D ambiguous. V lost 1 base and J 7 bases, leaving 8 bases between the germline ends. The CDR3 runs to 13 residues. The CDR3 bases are TGTGCCAGCAGTTTAGGGACGCCAAATGAGCAGTTCTTC. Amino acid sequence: CASSLGTPNEQFF.

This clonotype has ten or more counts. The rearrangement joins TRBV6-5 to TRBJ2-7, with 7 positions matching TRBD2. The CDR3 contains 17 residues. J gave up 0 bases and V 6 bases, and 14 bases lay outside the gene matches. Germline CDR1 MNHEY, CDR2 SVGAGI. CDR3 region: CASSRHISGVSSYEQYF. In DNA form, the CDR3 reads TGTGCCAGCAGCCGACACATAAGCGGGGTGAGCTCCTACGAGCAGTACTTC.

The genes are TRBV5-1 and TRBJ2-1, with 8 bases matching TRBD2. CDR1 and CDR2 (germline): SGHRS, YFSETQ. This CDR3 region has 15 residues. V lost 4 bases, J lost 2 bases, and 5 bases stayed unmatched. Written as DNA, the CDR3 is TGCGCCAGCAGCGATAGCGGGGACACCTACAATGAGCAGTTCTTC. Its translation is CASSDSGDTYNEQFF. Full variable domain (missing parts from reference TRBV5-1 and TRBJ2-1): KAGVTQTPRYLIKTRGQQVTLSCSPISGHRSVSWYQQTPGQGLQFLFEYFSETQRNKGNFPGRFSGRQFSNSRSEMNVSTLELGDSALYLCASSDSGDTYNEQFFGPGTRLTVL.

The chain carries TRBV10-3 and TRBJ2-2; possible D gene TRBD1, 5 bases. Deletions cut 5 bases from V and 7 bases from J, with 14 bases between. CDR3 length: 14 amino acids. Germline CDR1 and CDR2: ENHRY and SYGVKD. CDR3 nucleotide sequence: TGTGCCATCAGTCAGGGTATTGAAGTCGGGGAGCTGTTTTTT. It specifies CAISQGIEVGELFF.

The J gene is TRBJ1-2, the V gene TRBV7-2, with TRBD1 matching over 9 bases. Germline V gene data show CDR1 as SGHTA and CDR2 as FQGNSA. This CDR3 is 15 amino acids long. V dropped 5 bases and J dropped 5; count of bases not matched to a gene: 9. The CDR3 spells CASSPPGQGPYGYTF. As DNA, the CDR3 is TGTGCCAGCAGCCCTCCGGGACAGGGACCTTATGGCTACACCTTC. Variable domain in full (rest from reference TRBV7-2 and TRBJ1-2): GAGVSQSPSNKVTEKGKDVELRCDPISGHTALYWYRQSLGQGLEFLIYFQGNSAPDKSGLPSDRFSAERTGGSVSTLTIQRTQQEDSAVYLCASSPPGQGPYGYTFGSGTRLTVV.

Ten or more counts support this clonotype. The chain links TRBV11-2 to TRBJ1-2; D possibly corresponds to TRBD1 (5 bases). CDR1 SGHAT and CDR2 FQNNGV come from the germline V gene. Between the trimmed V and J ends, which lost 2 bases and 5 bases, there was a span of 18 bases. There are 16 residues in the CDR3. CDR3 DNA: TGTGCCAGCAGCTTATATCGGGGGTTGGAGGTTTATGGCTACACCTTC. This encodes CASSLYRGLEVYGYTF.

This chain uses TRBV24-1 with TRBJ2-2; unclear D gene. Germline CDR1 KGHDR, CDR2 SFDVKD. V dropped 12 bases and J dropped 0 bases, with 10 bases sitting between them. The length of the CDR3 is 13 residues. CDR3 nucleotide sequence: TGTGCCGCCGGCTACTCGAACACCGGGGAGCTGTTTTTT. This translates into CAAGYSNTGELFF.

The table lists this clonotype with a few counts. For the CDR3, the DNA is TGTGCCATCAGTGGAGGACAGGGGGATTTTGGGGCCAACGTCCTGACTTTC. This gives the protein CAISGGQGDFGANVLTF. The rearrangement joins TRBV10-3 to TRBJ2-6; 10 bases map to TRBD1. CDR1 and CDR2 (germline): ENHRY, SYGVKD. The CDR3 spans 17 residues. J was trimmed by 3 bases and V by 4 bases; bases with no gene match: 6.

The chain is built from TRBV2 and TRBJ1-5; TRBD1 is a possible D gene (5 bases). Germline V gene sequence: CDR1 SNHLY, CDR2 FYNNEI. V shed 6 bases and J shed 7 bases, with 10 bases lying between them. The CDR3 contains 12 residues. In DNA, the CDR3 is TGTGCCAGCAGGGGGGACCGGCAGCCCCAGCATTTT. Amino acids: CASRGDRQPQHF.

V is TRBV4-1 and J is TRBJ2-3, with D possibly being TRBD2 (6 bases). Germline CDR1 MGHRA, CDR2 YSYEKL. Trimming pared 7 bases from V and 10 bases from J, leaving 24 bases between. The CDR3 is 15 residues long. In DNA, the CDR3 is TGCGCCAGCACCTCCAATCTTTGGCAACCGGGGGCGCAGTATTTT. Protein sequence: CASTSNLWQPGAQYF.

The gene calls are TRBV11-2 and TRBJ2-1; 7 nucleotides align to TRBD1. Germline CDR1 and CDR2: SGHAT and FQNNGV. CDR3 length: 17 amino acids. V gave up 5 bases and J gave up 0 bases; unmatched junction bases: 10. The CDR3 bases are TGTGCCAGCAGCCGGGGACAGACCACATACTCCTACAATGAGCAGTTCTTC. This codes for CASSRGQTTYSYNEQFF.

The CDR3: CASSLGLLAGVANEQFF. Here the CDR3 DNA reads TGCGCCAGCAGCTTGGGGTTACTAGCGGGGGTGGCAAATGAGCAGTTCTTC. The chain couples TRBV5-1 to TRBJ2-1; 11 bases agree with TRBD2. CDR1 and CDR2 (germline): SGHRS, YFSETQ. The CDR3 has 17 residues. The J segment lost 7 bases and the V segment lost 0 bases, leaving 9 bases of the junction unmatched.

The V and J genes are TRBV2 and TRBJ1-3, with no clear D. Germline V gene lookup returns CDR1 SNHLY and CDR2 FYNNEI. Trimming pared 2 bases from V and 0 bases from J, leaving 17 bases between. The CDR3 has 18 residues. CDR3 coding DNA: TGTGCCAGCAGTGAAAGGCCCCCTTTTCTCCGCTCTGGAAACACCATATATTTT. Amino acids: CASSERPPFLRSGNTIYF.

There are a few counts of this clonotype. CDR3 bases: TGCAGCGGGTCGAGTAGGGGGACAGATACGCAGTATTTT. Its protein product is CSGSSRGTDTQYF. The chain carries TRBV29-1 and TRBJ2-3; maybe TRBD1 (6 bases). This CDR3 spans 13 amino acids. Germline V gene lookup returns CDR1 SQVTM and CDR2 ANQGSEA. Trimming took 7 bases from V and 3 from J, leaving 14 bases between them.

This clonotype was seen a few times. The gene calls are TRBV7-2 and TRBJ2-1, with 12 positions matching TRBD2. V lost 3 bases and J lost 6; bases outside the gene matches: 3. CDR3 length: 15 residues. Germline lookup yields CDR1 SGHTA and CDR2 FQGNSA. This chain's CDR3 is CASSLLAGGPNEQFF. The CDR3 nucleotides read TGTGCCAGCAGCTTGCTAGCGGGGGGGCCCAATGAGCAGTTCTTC.

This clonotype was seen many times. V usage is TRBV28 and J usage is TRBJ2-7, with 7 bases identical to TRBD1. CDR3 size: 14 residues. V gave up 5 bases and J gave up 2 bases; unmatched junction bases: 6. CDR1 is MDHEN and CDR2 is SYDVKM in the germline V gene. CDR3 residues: CASSPGQEPYEQYV. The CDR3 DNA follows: TGTGCCAGCAGTCCCGGACAGGAACCCTACGAGCAGTACGTC.

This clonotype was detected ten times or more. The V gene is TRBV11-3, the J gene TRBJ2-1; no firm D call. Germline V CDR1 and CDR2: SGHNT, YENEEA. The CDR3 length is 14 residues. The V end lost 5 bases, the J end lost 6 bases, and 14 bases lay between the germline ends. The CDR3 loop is CASSGTPVVNEQFF. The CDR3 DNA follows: TGTGCCAGCAGCGGAACACCGGTAGTCAATGAGCAGTTCTTC. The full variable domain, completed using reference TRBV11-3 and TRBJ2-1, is EAGVVQSPRYKIIEKKQPVAFWCNPISGHNTLYWYLQNLGQGPELLIRYENEEAVDDSQLPKDRFSAERLKGVDSTLKIQPAELGDSAVYLCASSGTPVVNEQFFGPGTRLTVL.

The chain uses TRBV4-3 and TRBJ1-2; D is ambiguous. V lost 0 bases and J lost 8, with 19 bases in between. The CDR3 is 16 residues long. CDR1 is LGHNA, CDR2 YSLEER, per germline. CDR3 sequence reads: CASSQESGPRPGGYTF. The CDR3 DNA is TGCGCCAGCAGCCAAGAATCCGGGCCCCGACCTGGCGGCTACACCTTC.

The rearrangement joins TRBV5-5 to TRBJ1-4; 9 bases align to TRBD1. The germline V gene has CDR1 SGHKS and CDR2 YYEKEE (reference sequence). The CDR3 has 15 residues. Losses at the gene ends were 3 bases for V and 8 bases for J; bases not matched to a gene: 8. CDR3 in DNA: TGTGCCAGCAGCTCCGGACAGGGGTTTGGCGAAAAACTGTTTTTT. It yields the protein CASSSGQGFGEKLFF.

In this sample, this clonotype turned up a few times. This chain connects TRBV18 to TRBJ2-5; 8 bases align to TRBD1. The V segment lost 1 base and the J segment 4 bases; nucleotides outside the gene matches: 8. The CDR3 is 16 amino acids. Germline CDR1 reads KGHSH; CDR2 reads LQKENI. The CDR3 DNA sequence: TGTGCCAGCTCACCACGCAGGGGGCAGAGCGGAGAGACCCAGTACTTC. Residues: CASSPRRGQSGETQYF.